These T cell receptor beta chains were read from a single sample in a study of blood T cell repertoires in COVID-19. TCRdb keeps only in-frame clones here, not all; method: immunoSEQ multiplex PCR. The repertoire holds approximately 200,000 clones, with 60% to 80% as singletons. Input material: peripheral blood. Every receptor here comes from a man aged 55 to 70 with active or convalescent COVID-19. The CDR3 runs from the conserved cysteine through the conserved F or W. D genes are given only for firm matches. Size is omitted from some rows. Given values are once, few, many or a class for expanded clones.

cdr3_nt cdr3_aa clone_size j_call v_call d_call
TGTGCCAGTACCTCGACACCTCACTACGAGCAGTACTTC CASTSTPHYEQYF . TRBJ2-7 TRBV19 .
TGTGCCAGCAACACAGGGAGCTCCTACAATGAGCAGTTCTTC CASNTGSSYNEQFF once TRBJ2-1 TRBV19 .
TGTGCCAGCAGCCAACACCCCCTCCGGCAGGGGACTGAAGCTTTCTTT CASSQHPLRQGTEAFF . TRBJ1-1 TRBV4-2 .
TGCACCAGCAGCCAAGATCGTCTAGCGGGATGCAATGAGCAGTTCTTC CTSSQDRLAGCNEQFF once TRBJ2-1 TRBV1 .
TGTGCCAGCAGCTCTGGACAAAACTCTGGAAACACCATATATTTT CASSSGQNSGNTIYF . TRBJ1-3 TRBV7-9 .
TGTGCCAGCAGCTATGGAACGGGAGGGAAAAACATTCAGTACTTC CASSYGTGGKNIQYF . TRBJ2-4 TRBV7-9 TRBD2
TGTGCCAGCAGAGGTGTTCTCCGACAGGGTCCCTACAATGAGCAGTTCTTC CASRGVLRQGPYNEQFF . TRBJ2-1 TRBV25-1 TRBD1
TGCGCCAGCAGCCAATCGACCGGGACTAACCCCTACGAGCAGTACTTC CASSQSTGTNPYEQYF . TRBJ2-7 TRBV4-1 TRBD2
TGTGCCTGGACGGGGGATAGCGGGAGGCTCTCCTACGAGCAGTACTTC CAWTGDSGRLSYEQYF . TRBJ2-7 TRBV30 TRBD2
TGCGCCAGCAGCAGTGCTAGCGGACGAGGCACCGGGGAGCTGTTTTTT CASSSASGRGTGELFF . TRBJ2-2 TRBV5-1 TRBD2
TGTGCCATCAGTGCGAATTTTGGGACAGGGCCTTCCTACGAGCAGTACTTC CAISANFGTGPSYEQYF . TRBJ2-7 TRBV10-3 TRBD1
TGTGCCAGCAGCGTTCGGACTAGCGGGAGAGGGGATACGCAGTATTTT CASSVRTSGRGDTQYF few TRBJ2-3 TRBV2 TRBD2
TGTGCCAGCAGTGAAGGGCGGAGCGCCCGCACAGATACGCAGTATTTT CASSEGRSARTDTQYF once TRBJ2-3 TRBV2 .
TGTGCCAGTCATCGGCGGGCCGCCACCGGGGAGCTGTTTTTT CASHRRAATGELFF . TRBJ2-2 TRBV19 .
TGTGCCAGCAGTGAATGGGGGGGGCGGAACACTGAAGCTTTCTTT CASSEWGGRNTEAFF many TRBJ1-1 TRBV25-1 .
TGTGCCAGCAGTAAAGGGCAGGGGGCGAACACCGGGGAGCTGTTTTTT CASSKGQGANTGELFF once TRBJ2-2 TRBV6-4 TRBD1
TGTGCCAGCGGGCGGGACGGGACCTACGAGCAGTACTTC CASGRDGTYEQYF once TRBJ2-7 TRBV27 .
TGCAGCGCCAGCGGCGGGGGGCCCCACGAAGCTTTCTTT CSASGGGPHEAFF . TRBJ1-1 TRBV29-1 .
TGTGCCAGCAGCACGACAGGGGTTGGGGAGACCCAGTACTTC CASSTTGVGETQYF once TRBJ2-5 TRBV28 TRBD1
TGTGCCAGCAGCCGCGGGGACACCATATATTTT CASSRGDTIYF many TRBJ1-3 TRBV2 .
TGCGCCAGCAGCCAAGATCCCCTAGCGTCCCAAGAGACCCAGTACTTC CASSQDPLASQETQYF . TRBJ2-5 TRBV4-1 .
TGCGCCAGCACTCGGCCAGGGGAAGGCACCATATATTTT CASTRPGEGTIYF . TRBJ1-3 TRBV5-1 .
TGTGCCAGCAGTTTAACGGACAGGAGCTACGAGCAGTACTTC CASSLTDRSYEQYF . TRBJ2-7 TRBV28 TRBD1
TGTGCCAGCAGCGCGGGACTAGCGGGGCGGGATGAGCAGTTCTTC CASSAGLAGRDEQFF . TRBJ2-1 TRBV9 TRBD2
TGTGCCATCAGTGGGGACAGGGGGCGCGATGAGCAGTTCTTC CAISGDRGRDEQFF once TRBJ2-1 TRBV10-3 TRBD1
TGCGCCAGCAGCATGGGACAGGGGCAGGGAGAGCAGTACTTC CASSMGQGQGEQYF once TRBJ2-7 TRBV5-1 TRBD1
TGCGCCAGCAGCTTTGGACAGGGGCGCGAGACCCAGTACTTC CASSFGQGRETQYF . TRBJ2-5 TRBV5-1 TRBD1